The 24 T cell receptor beta chains in this list originate from one sample, sequenced in a study of blood T cells in healthy people across ages. Using a J-beta primer mix together with a sample-barcoded 5' primer, a second PCR was run for roughly 6 to 11 cycles. Via MiXCR, TCRdb re-called the 5' RACE reads, giving one row per CDR3 protein. Here the sample spans fewer than 800,000 distinct CDR3 sequences, about 30% being singletons. Input material: blood. These receptors were obtained from a woman older than 75 in good health.

About this clonotype itself: A much larger clone lies one base from this, so it may be a read error. The chain is built from TRBV9 and TRBJ2-3, with 11 positions matching TRBD1. The CDR3 has 16 residues. Germline V gene sequence: CDR1 SGDLS, CDR2 YYNGEE. The CDR3 spells CVSSVGQGAWADTQYF. The CDR3 nucleotides read TGTGTCAGCAGCGTTGGACAGGGGGCTTGGGCAGATACGCAGTATTTT.

This clonotype was observed a few times. The chain is built from TRBV7-9 and TRBJ1-3; 8 bases are shared with TRBD1. The CDR3 has 14 amino acids. Germline V gives CDR1 SEHNR, CDR2 FQNEAQ (reference sequence). V lost 6 bases, J lost 3 bases, and 4 bases stayed unmatched. The DNA of the CDR3 is TGTGCCAGCAGTACAGGGGGAAGTGGAAACACCATATATTTT. Translating it yields CASSTGGSGNTIYF.

The sample holds a few counts of this clonotype. CDR3 bases: TGTGCCAGCAGCGCCCGACAGGGTGGTTTAGATGGCTACACCTTC. This gives the protein CASSARQGGLDGYTF. The chain has TRBV7-9 and TRBJ1-2; 7 bases agree with TRBD1. There are 15 residues in the CDR3. Unmatched junction bases numbered 12, after V lost 5 bases and J lost 6 bases. CDR1 and CDR2 from the germline V gene are SEHNR and FQNEAQ (reference sequence). Based on the CDR3 plus reference TRBV7-9 and TRBJ1-2, the full variable domain is DTGVSQNPRHKITKRGQNVTFRCDPISEHNRLYWYRQTLGQGPEFLTYFQNEAQLEKSRLLSDRFSAERPKGSFSTLEIQRTEQGDSAMYLCASSARQGGLDGYTFGSGTRLTVV.

Note on this clonotype: A read error may be the cause here, since a much bigger clone is one base away. This chain uses TRBV20-1 with TRBJ2-7; the D is unclear. Judging by the DNA end, TRBJ2-5 fits better; the J call may be wrong. Germline V gene lookup returns CDR1 DFQATT and CDR2 SNEGSKA (reference sequence). CDR3 length: 13 amino acids. The CDR3 protein is CSASFGQCETQYF. CDR3 nucleotide sequence: TGCAGTGCTAGTTTCGGGCAGTGCGAGACCCAGTACTTC.

This clonotype was seen just once. V is TRBV9 and J is TRBJ2-2; 7 bases are a match to TRBD2. The CDR3 contains 16 residues. V lost 3 bases to trimming and J lost 5 bases; unmatched junction nucleotides: 10. The germline V gene encodes CDR1 SGDLS and CDR2 YYNGEE. The CDR3 DNA sequence: TGTGCCAGCAGCGCCACAGGCGGGGGAGTAACCGGGGAGCTGTTTTTT. As protein: CASSATGGGVTGELFF.

This clonotype was recorded at least ten times. The V gene is TRBV20-1, the J gene TRBJ2-3; no clear D. The CDR3 sequence is 10 residues long. V was trimmed by 3 bases and J by 6 bases, leaving 4 bases between them. Germline values: CDR1 DFQATT, CDR2 SNEGSKA (reference sequence). The chain's CDR3 is CSASGDTQYF. In DNA form, the CDR3 reads TGCAGTGCTAGTGGCGATACGCAGTATTTT.

This clonotype came up many times. The chain links TRBV6-1 to TRBJ2-7, with D possibly matching TRBD2 (5 bases). CDR3 size: 14 residues. From germline, CDR1 is MNHNS and CDR2 SASEGT. V was pared by 3 bases and J by 7 bases, with 16 bases between. The CDR3 DNA sequence: TGTGCCAGCAGTGACCCGATCGGACTGGATGAGCAGTACTTC. Residues: CASSDPIGLDEQYF.

Remarks on this clonotype: One end of the junction does not line up with germline, which may come from a read error. The rearrangement uses TRBV11-2 and TRBJ2-5, with D unclear. This CDR3 comprises 12 residues. Germline-derived CDR1 and CDR2 are SGHAT and FQNNGV. The CDR3 loop reads CAGSPGLESQYF. CDR3 nucleotides: TGTGCCGGCAGCCCGGGCCTGGAGTCCCAGTACTTC.

This clonotype is a singleton in its sample. A clone one base away is much larger, so this may be a read error. This chain links TRBV6-5 with TRBJ1-5; D gene uncertain. Germline V gives CDR1 MNHEY, CDR2 SVGAGI. The CDR3 runs to 16 residues. CDR3 in amino acids: CTSSYGGGRGNQPQHF. The CDR3 DNA follows: TGTACCAGCAGTTACGGCGGAGGCAGAGGCAATCAGCCCCAGCATTTT.

There are a few counts of this clonotype. A read error may produce the germline difference seen at one junction end. The rearrangement links TRBV4-3 to TRBJ2-5, with 7 bases identical to TRBD1. CDR3 size: 18 residues. Germline CDR1 and CDR2: LGHNA and YSLEER. This CDR3 reads CASNQELRGGYRQETQYF. The CDR3 DNA follows: TGCGCCAGCAACCAAGAGCTCCGAGGGGGCTACCGCCAAGAGACCCAGTACTTC.

This clonotype was observed a few times. A clone one base away is much larger, so this may be a read error. The J gene is TRBJ2-1, the V gene TRBV20-1, with a tentative D call TRBD1 (6 bases). V lost 4 bases, J lost 5 bases, and 12 bases lay in between. CDR1 is DFQATT, CDR2 SNEGSKA, per germline (reference sequence). The length of the CDR3 is 13 residues. The DNA for the CDR3 is TGCAGTGCTACCGGGACACTCGACAATGAGCAGTTCTTC. Its translation is CSATGTLDNEQFF.

This clonotype was counted a few times. This chain joins TRBV10-3 and TRBJ1-1; 9 bases map to TRBD1. V lost 2 bases, J lost 0 bases, and 1 base stayed unmatched. The CDR3 is 15 amino acids. CDR1 ENHRY and CDR2 SYGVKD come from the germline V gene. CDR3 in amino acids: CAISEGTGLNTEAFF. The CDR3 nucleotides are TGTGCCATCAGTGAGGGGACAGGGCTGAACACTGAAGCTTTCTTT.

This clonotype was recorded at least ten times. The V gene is TRBV5-1, the J gene TRBJ2-7; unclear D gene. V lost 0 bases and J 5 bases, leaving 9 bases between the germline ends. This CDR3 spans 13 amino acids. The germline V gene encodes CDR1 SGHRS and CDR2 YFSETQ. In nucleotides, the CDR3 is TGCGCCAGCAGCTTGGACAGAGCGAACGAGCAGTACTTC. Its protein is CASSLDRANEQYF.

The genes are TRBV3-1 and TRBJ2-1; D gene uncertain. The CDR3 sequence is 17 residues long. Germline-derived CDR1 and CDR2 are LGHDT and YNNKEL (reference sequence). Trimming pared 1 base from V and 2 bases from J, leaving 15 bases between. CDR3 bases: TGTGCCAGCAGCCAAGGACTCCCCCTGAGCCCCTACAATGAGCAGTTCTTC. This codes for CASSQGLPLSPYNEQFF.

Regarding this clonotype: A much larger clone differs by one base, so this may be a read error. The chain joins TRBV20-1 to TRBJ2-1, with 12 bases that match TRBD2. V shed 0 bases, J shed 12 bases, and the junction held 9 bases outside the gene matches. The CDR3 spans 15 residues. In germline, CDR1 is DFQATT, CDR2 SNEGSKA (reference sequence). In DNA form, the CDR3 reads TGCAGTGCTAGAGATGGACTAGCGGGGACTCCAGGGCAGTTCTTC. This encodes CSARDGLAGTPGQFF.

This clonotype was counted many times. The CDR3 region is CASSALRRGELQETQYF. The CDR3 nucleotides are TGTGCCAGCAGTGCCTTACGGCGGGGGGAACTTCAAGAGACCCAGTACTTC. The J gene is TRBJ2-5, the V gene TRBV2, with 8 bases lining up with TRBD2. This CDR3 spans 17 amino acids. Looked up from germline, CDR1 is SNHLY and CDR2 is FYNNEI. The V segment lost 4 bases and the J segment 2 bases; nucleotides outside the gene matches: 12.

This clonotype was seen many times. V gene TRBV7-2 combines with J gene TRBJ2-2; 9 bases match TRBD1. This CDR3 contains 16 residues. The J segment lost 4 bases and the V segment lost 3 bases, leaving 6 bases of the junction unmatched. CDR1 and CDR2 (germline): SGHTA, FQGNSA. The CDR3, as DNA: TGTGCCAGCAGCTTGTACAGGGGGCGTAGCACCGGGGAGCTGTTTTTT. It encodes CASSLYRGRSTGELFF.

This clonotype has ten or more counts. The chain carries TRBV13 and TRBJ2-1, with 11 bases lining up with TRBD1. V dropped 5 bases and J dropped 3; count of bases not matched to a gene: 12. The CDR3 is 18 amino acids. Germline CDR1 PRHDT, CDR2 FYEKMQ (reference sequence). Here the CDR3 DNA reads TGTGCCAGCAGCCTGGACAGGGGGCGCGTGATTTTCTACAATGAGCAGTTCTTC. Residues: CASSLDRGRVIFYNEQFF. Variable domain in full (rest from reference TRBV13 and TRBJ2-1): AAGVIQSPRHLIKEKRETATLKCYPIPRHDTVYWYQQGPGQDPQFLISFYEKMQSDKGSIPDRFSAQQFSDYHSELNMSSLELGDSALYFCASSLDRGRVIFYNEQFFGPGTRLTVL.

Ten or more counts support this clonotype. The V and J genes are TRBV6-2 or TRBV6-3 and TRBJ2-3; 7 positions match TRBD2. This CDR3 contains 14 residues. The germline V gene encodes CDR1 MNHEY and CDR2 SVGEGT. The V and J ends lost 10 bases and 2 bases, in that order; junction bases with no gene match: 9. As DNA, the CDR3 is TGTGCCATAACCCGGGACTATCCCACAGATACGCAGTATTTT. As protein: CAITRDYPTDTQYF.

The chain is built from TRBV15 and TRBJ1-1; D remains ambiguous. Germline V gene lookup returns CDR1 LNHNV and CDR2 YYDKDF (reference sequence). Trimming took off 0 bases at V and 3 bases at J, with 5 bases between the two ends. The CDR3 sequence is 13 residues long. CDR3 amino acids: CATSRDPDTEAFF. The DNA of the CDR3 is TGTGCCACCAGCAGAGATCCGGACACTGAAGCTTTCTTT.

The gene calls are TRBV5-1 and TRBJ1-5; D is perhaps TRBD1 (5 bases). The CDR3 sequence is 14 residues long. Germline V gene data show CDR1 as SGHRS and CDR2 as YFSETQ. Trimming shortened V by 4 bases and J by 5 bases, and 13 bases separated the two germline ends. The CDR3 DNA sequence: TGCGCCAGCAGCCCGGTTCAGGGAGATCAGCCCCAGCATTTT. Protein sequence: CASSPVQGDQPQHF.

The chain joins TRBV27 to TRBJ1-1; tentatively, D is TRBD1 (5 bases). This CDR3 has 13 residues. The V end lost 5 bases, the J end lost 10 bases, and 17 bases lay between the germline ends. CDR1 is MNHEY, CDR2 SMNVEV, per germline (reference sequence). The CDR3 region has the DNA TGTGCCAGCAGTCAACAGGTCCAAGCGAGAGCTTTCTTT. This translates into CASSQQVQARAFF.

This rearrangement joins TRBV20-1 to TRBJ2-7; D is perhaps TRBD1 or TRBD2 (5 bases each). Germline CDR1 and CDR2: DFQATT and SNEGSKA (reference sequence). The CDR3 is made up of 15 amino acids. The V end was cut by 4 bases, the J end by 5 bases, with 21 bases between. The CDR3 bases are TGCAGTGCTATCTTTGGGGGATCGGCTGGACACGAGCAGTACTTC. This encodes CSAIFGGSAGHEQYF.

This sequence joins TRBV2 and TRBJ2-5, with 8 bases aligning to TRBD1. TRBJ2-1 explains the end of the DNA better; the J call may be wrong. The CDR3 runs to 14 residues. Germline CDR1 is SNHLY and CDR2 is FYNNEI. CDR3 sequence reads: CASSPGTGGETQFF. The CDR3 bases are TGTGCCAGCAGCCCTGGGACAGGCGGAGAGACCCAGTTCTTC.